A selection of T cell receptor beta chains follows, all from one sample in a study of molecular identifiers for immune sequencing clone quantification. TCRdb processed the PCR reads anew with MiXCR; each CDR3 protein has one entry. The sample holds about 640,000 distinct CDR3 sequences; 15% to 20% are singletons and the top ten take 0.85% to 0.9%. The sequencing input was naive CD8+ T cells from blood, with Jurkat cell RNA spiked in. The receptors derive from a human donor in good health. Some libraries in this study had Jurkat cell RNA spiked in. Both conserved end residues are part of each CDR3. D genes are given only for firm matches. The size field is filled for only some rows; it gives once, few, many or a size class.

many	TRBJ2-7	TRBV29-1	TRBD2	CSARQTSGSSDEQYF	TGCAGCGCCCGTCAGACTAGCGGGAGTTCGGACGAGCAGTACTTC
many	TRBJ2-7	TRBV4-3	TRBD2	CASSQDPGLASEQYF	TGCGCCAGCAGCCAAGATCCTGGACTAGCGAGCGAGCAGTACTTC
many	TRBJ2-3	TRBV30	NA	CAWSVGSTDTQYF	TGTGCCTGGAGTGTTGGAAGCACAGATACGCAGTATTTT
few	TRBJ2-1	TRBV5-1	NA	CASSILFEGDNEQFF	TGCGCCAGCAGCATACTTTTCGAGGGCGACAATGAGCAGTTCTTC
NA	TRBJ1-1	TRBV6-5	NA	CASSPGRALGTEAFF	TGTGCCAGCAGCCCAGGACGGGCCCTGGGCACTGAAGCTTTCTTT
NA	TRBJ1-1	TRBV20-1	NA	CSARAASENTEAFF	TGCAGTGCTAGAGCTGCCAGTGAGAACACTGAAGCTTTCTTT
NA	TRBJ2-1	TRBV19	NA	CASSITPGRSSYNEQFF	TGTGCCAGTAGTATAACCCCGGGCCGGAGCTCCTACAATGAGCAGTTCTTC
many	TRBJ2-7	TRBV29-1	NA	CSVEDRPGQTYEQYF	TGCAGCGTTGAAGATCGCCCAGGACAGACTTACGAGCAGTACTTC
many	TRBJ2-7	TRBV27	TRBD2	CASSVAGGPREQYF	TGTGCCAGCAGTGTAGCGGGAGGGCCGAGGGAGCAGTACTTC
many	TRBJ2-7	TRBV6-6	NA	CASSYDREQYF	TGTGCCAGCAGTTACGATCGCGAGCAGTACTTC
few	TRBJ2-2	TRBV5-1	NA	CASTDGNTGELFF	TGCGCCAGCACGGACGGGAACACCGGGGAGCTGTTTTTT
many	TRBJ1-1	TRBV5-1	TRBD1	CASSFRQGAEAFF	TGCGCCAGCAGCTTTCGACAGGGTGCTGAAGCTTTCTTT
many	TRBJ2-3	TRBV12-3/TRBV12-4	TRBD2	CASSLARLAGVRYTQYF	TGTGCCAGCAGTTTAGCGCGATTGGCGGGAGTCCGTTATACGCAGTATTTT
NA	TRBJ2-7	TRBV3-1	NA	CASSQLQGIYEQYF	TGTGCCAGCAGCCAACTGCAGGGAATATACGAGCAGTACTTC
many	TRBJ1-6	TRBV5-1	TRBD1	CASSTGTGSNSPLHF	TGCGCCAGCAGCACGGGGACAGGGTCTAATTCACCCCTCCACTTT
many	TRBJ1-1	TRBV4-1	NA	CASSQDFGVSTEAFF	TGCGCCAGCAGCCAAGATTTTGGGGTGAGCACTGAAGCTTTCTTT
NA	TRBJ2-7	TRBV2	NA	CASSVVFYEQYF	TGTGCCAGCAGTGTCGTGTTCTACGAGCAGTACTTC
NA	TRBJ1-5	TRBV25-1	NA	CASSESRLTNQPQHF	TGTGCCAGCAGTGAGTCGCGTCTAACCAATCAGCCCCAGCATTTT
many	TRBJ2-2	TRBV7-9	NA	CASSPPNLGVPNTGELFF	TGTGCCAGCAGCCCGCCAAACCTTGGGGTCCCGAACACCGGGGAGCTGTTTTTT
many	TRBJ2-7	TRBV19	TRBD2	CASSPWASGSYEQYF	TGTGCCAGTAGCCCGTGGGCTAGCGGATCCTACGAGCAGTACTTC
many	TRBJ1-2	TRBV6-6	NA	CASSYSPANYGYTF	TGTGCCAGCAGTTACTCGCCAGCTAACTATGGCTACACCTTC
many	TRBJ2-3	TRBV19	TRBD1	CASSMGQGTSDTQYF	TGTGCCAGTAGTATGGGACAGGGAACTTCAGATACGCAGTATTTT
many	TRBJ1-5	TRBV29-1	TRBD1	CSAQTGGEPQHF	TGCAGCGCACAGACAGGGGGCGAGCCCCAGCATTTT
few	TRBJ2-1	TRBV2	TRBD2	CASVPSGSAYNEQFF	TGTGCCAGCGTCCCTAGCGGGAGCGCCTACAATGAGCAGTTCTTC
many	TRBJ2-7	TRBV27	NA	CASSWRGSYEQYF	TGTGCCAGCAGTTGGAGGGGCTCCTACGAGCAGTACTTC
many	TRBJ2-5	TRBV5-1	NA	CASSLAQGQETQYF	TGCGCCAGCAGCTTGGCCCAGGGGCAAGAGACCCAGTACTTC
NA	TRBJ2-5	TRBV24-1	TRBD2	CATASGETQYF	TGTGCCACCGCTAGCGGAGAGACCCAGTACTTC
few	TRBJ1-1	TRBV27	TRBD1	CASSANRGYTEAFF	TGTGCCAGCAGTGCGAACAGGGGGTACACTGAAGCTTTCTTT
many	TRBJ1-4	TRBV20-1	NA	CSASSWETNEKLFF	TGCAGTGCTAGTAGCTGGGAAACTAATGAAAAACTGTTTTTT
NA	TRBJ2-1	TRBV12-3/TRBV12-4	TRBD1	CASSFRDRVVDEQFF	TGTGCCAGCAGTTTTAGGGACAGGGTGGTGGATGAGCAGTTCTTC
few	TRBJ2-7	TRBV19	NA	CASSLGQIVYF	TGTGCCAGTAGTTTGGGACAAATTGTGTACTTC
NA	TRBJ2-3	TRBV5-6	TRBD2	CASSSSGREGPDTQYF	TGTGCCAGCAGCTCCTCCGGGCGGGAGGGCCCGGATACGCAGTATTTT
many	TRBJ2-3	TRBV9	TRBD2	CASSVSGGTDTQYF	TGTGCCAGCAGCGTTAGCGGGGGGACAGATACGCAGTATTTT
many	TRBJ1-2	TRBV29-1	TRBD1	CSVEVPPSTGDLNYGYTF	TGCAGCGTTGAAGTTCCCCCTTCTACAGGGGACCTTAACTATGGCTACACCTTC
NA	TRBJ1-4	TRBV6-5	NA	CASGYLVVPEKLFF	TGTGCCAGCGGTTATTTGGTTGTGCCTGAAAAACTGTTTTTT
many	TRBJ1-5	TRBV2	NA	CASSTPVEAVGNQPQHF	TGTGCCAGCAGTACACCTGTTGAGGCAGTCGGCAATCAGCCCCAGCATTTT
many	TRBJ2-5	TRBV28	TRBD2	CASSLREGRETQYF	TGTGCCAGCAGTTTGCGGGAGGGCCGCGAGACCCAGTACTTC
many	TRBJ2-6	TRBV29-1	NA	CSVEDPSLSGANVLTF	TGCAGCGTTGAAGATCCCAGCCTCTCTGGGGCCAACGTCCTGACTTTC
NA	TRBJ2-5	TRBV3-1	NA	CASSQDQGLLETQYF	TGTGCCAGCAGCCAAGATCAGGGCTTGCTAGAGACCCAGTACTTC
many	TRBJ2-3	TRBV7-7	TRBD2	CASSETSGTSTDTQYF	TGTGCTAGCAGCGAGACTAGCGGCACTAGCACAGATACGCAGTATTTT
many	TRBJ1-1	TRBV7-9	NA	CASSPRGGQRDTEAFF	TGTGCCAGCAGTCCCCGGGGGGGACAAAGGGACACTGAAGCTTTCTTT
NA	TRBJ2-1	TRBV30	NA	CAWSTGNNEQFF	TGTGCCTGGAGTACAGGGAACAATGAGCAGTTCTTC
many	TRBJ2-3	TRBV6-2/TRBV6-3	TRBD1	CASSYGTGGFDTQYF	TGTGCCAGCAGTTACGGGACAGGGGGCTTTGATACGCAGTATTTT
NA	TRBJ2-7	TRBV7-6	NA	CASSLRDQNEQYF	TGTGCCAGCAGCCTCCGGGACCAGAACGAGCAGTACTTC
many	TRBJ1-5	TRBV6-5	TRBD1	CASSLGQAWQPQHF	TGTGCCAGCAGTTTGGGACAGGCGTGGCAGCCCCAGCATTTT